The rows below give T cell receptor beta chains drawn from one sample of a study of control samples from healthy donors and cancer patients. Method: immunoSEQ multiplex PCR; TCRdb's copy keeps in-frame clones and lacks some. Of about 80,000 clones in the sample, roughly 90% are singletons; the top ten hold around 5.8%. What was sequenced was blood. These receptors were taken from a man aged 50 to 60 in good health. Both conserved end residues are part of each CDR3. D genes are given only for firm matches. Expanded clones are given a class, and other clones once, few, many or no size at all.

TRBJ1-6 - - TRBV18 TGTGCCAGCTCACCCAAACAGGACTCACCCCTCCACTTT CASSPKQDSPLHF
TRBJ2-7 TRBD1 - TRBV9 TGTGCCAGCAGCCGGACAGGCTCCTACGAGCAGTACTTC CASSRTGSYEQYF
TRBJ2-7 - - TRBV27 TGTGCCAGCAGTTTAGGAGTAGTCTACGAGCAGTACTTC CASSLGVVYEQYF
TRBJ1-2 - few TRBV6-5 TGTGCCAGCAGTTACAACAGAAACAGCTATGGCTACACCTTC CASSYNRNSYGYTF
TRBJ2-1 - - TRBV7-9 TGTGCCAGCAGCTTCGGAGCCAATGAGCAGTTCTTC CASSFGANEQFF
TRBJ1-6 TRBD1 - TRBV30 TGTGCCTGGAGTTTGACAGGGGAGGTTTCACCCCTCCACTTT CAWSLTGEVSPLHF
TRBJ2-7 TRBD2 once TRBV7-9 TGTGCCAGCAGCCCCCGGGGGGGCGCCTCCTACGAGCAGTACTTC CASSPRGGASYEQYF
TRBJ1-2 TRBD1 - TRBV6-5 TGTGCCAGCAGCTTCGGACAGGGAGACGGCTACACCTTC CASSFGQGDGYTF
TRBJ1-1 - once TRBV7-9 TGTGCCAGCAGCTCCCCCCAGGGAACCTACACTGAAGCTTTCTTT CASSSPQGTYTEAFF
TRBJ2-1 TRBD2 - TRBV11-2 TGTGCCAGCAGCCCCCGACTAGCGAGTGAGCAGTTCTTC CASSPRLASEQFF
TRBJ1-4 - - TRBV5-1 TGCGCCAGCAGCTTGGGGGGAACAGGGAATGAAAAACTGTTTTTT CASSLGGTGNEKLFF
TRBJ2-5 TRBD2 - TRBV7-9 TGTGCCAGCAGCTTAGCGACCGGACTAGCGGGGGGAGGAGAGACCCAGTACTTC CASSLATGLAGGGETQYF
TRBJ1-3 TRBD1 few TRBV27 TGTGCCAGCAGTCCCCGGACAGGGAAAAACGGAAACACCATATATTTT CASSPRTGKNGNTIYF
TRBJ1-1 - - TRBV5-1 TGCGCCAGCAGCCCGGAGGCCGCAGGAGAAGCTTTCTTT CASSPEAAGEAFF
TRBJ2-1 TRBD2 - TRBV9 TGTGCCAGCAGCCCCCTGACTAGCGGGGGGGCCCGAGATGAGCAGTTCTTC CASSPLTSGGARDEQFF
TRBJ2-1 TRBD2 - TRBV4-1 TGCGCCAGCAGCCAAAGTAGCGGGGGGACAAATGAGCAGTTCTTC CASSQSSGGTNEQFF
TRBJ2-7 - - TRBV13 TGTGCCAGCAGCTTTCGCAGGGGTGACGAGCAGTACTTC CASSFRRGDEQYF
TRBJ1-6 TRBD1 - TRBV5-6 TGTGCCAGCAGCTTGCTTCGATCCGGGACAGTGAATTCACCCCTCCACTTT CASSLLRSGTVNSPLHF
TRBJ1-2 - - TRBV30 TGTGCCTGGAATGCTGCTAACTATGGCTACACCTTC CAWNAANYGYTF
TRBJ1-4 TRBD1 - TRBV20-1 TGCAGTGCTAGTAGAGCGACAGGGGAAGGAGAAAAACTGTTTTTT CSASRATGEGEKLFF
TRBJ2-2 TRBD1 - TRBV7-9 TGTGCCAGCAGCTTAGGGACAGGGGACACCGGGGAGCTGTTTTTT CASSLGTGDTGELFF
TRBJ1-1 TRBD1 once TRBV5-1 TGCGCCAGCAGCTCGGGCAGGGGGCTGACTGAAGCTTTCTTT CASSSGRGLTEAFF
TRBJ1-1 TRBD1 - TRBV18 TGTGCCAGCTCACCTAGAGGACAGGCCCAAAACACTGAAGCTTTCTTT CASSPRGQAQNTEAFF
TRBJ1-6 - once TRBV5-4 TGTGCCAGCAGCACAGGGACCTATAATTCACCCCTCCACTTT CASSTGTYNSPLHF
TRBJ1-1 - - TRBV6-6 TGTGCCAGCGGGGCGTTGCGGAACACTGAAGCTTTCTTT CASGALRNTEAFF
TRBJ1-3 - - TRBV2 TGTGCCAGCAGTGATACCAGAAACACCATATATTTT CASSDTRNTIYF
TRBJ2-6 - - TRBV19 TGTGCCAGTAGTATAGGGTCGGGGGCCGGGGCCAACGTCCTGACTTTC CASSIGSGAGANVLTF
TRBJ2-3 - - TRBV5-1 TGCGCCAGCAGCTTGGATTCGACAGCTATAACAGATACGCAGTATTTT CASSLDSTAITDTQYF
TRBJ2-5 - - TRBV6-5 TGTGCCAGCAGGACAGTCCAAGAGACCCAGTACTTC CASRTVQETQYF
TRBJ2-1 TRBD2 - TRBV28 TGTGCCAGCAGTTCCCAGCGGGGCCCCGGCAATGAGCAGTTCTTC CASSSQRGPGNEQFF
TRBJ1-2 - - TRBV25-1 TGTGCCAGCAGTGAAGGTTGGCAGTCCTATGGCTACACCTTC CASSEGWQSYGYTF
TRBJ1-2 - - TRBV25-1 TGTGCCAGCAGTGAATGGACCGTCGGGGGCTACACCTTC CASSEWTVGGYTF
TRBJ2-3 - few TRBV20-1 TGCAGTGCTAGAGTAGCGGATACGCAGTATTTT CSARVADTQYF
TRBJ1-1 - - TRBV5-1 TGCGCCAGCAGCTTGGATGCCACTGAAGCTTTCTTT CASSLDATEAFF
TRBJ2-5 - - TRBV5-4 TGTGCCAGCAGCGAATGGGGGACTTTGGAGACCCAGTACTTC CASSEWGTLETQYF
TRBJ2-3 - once TRBV19 TGTGCCAGTAGTATAGATAGTCAGAGAACTAGCACAGATACGCAGTATTTT CASSIDSQRTSTDTQYF
TRBJ1-4 TRBD1 - TRBV29-1 TGCAGCGTCAAGGGACAGACTAATGAAAAACTGTTTTTT CSVKGQTNEKLFF
TRBJ2-7 - - TRBV9 TGTGCCAGCAGCGTAGAAGCAGACTCCTACGAGCAGTACTTC CASSVEADSYEQYF
TRBJ1-2 TRBD1 - TRBV6-1 TGTGCCAGCAGTGAAGCGCTAGGGACAGGGCACGGCTACACCTTC CASSEALGTGHGYTF
TRBJ1-1 TRBD1 once TRBV4-2 TGTGCCAGCAGCCAGCCGACAGGGGCGGGCACTGAAGCTTTCTTT CASSQPTGAGTEAFF
TRBJ1-2 - - TRBV5-1 TGCGCCAGCAGCTTGGACGGCATAAGTGGCTACACCTTC CASSLDGISGYTF
TRBJ1-1 - - TRBV10-2 TGCGCCAGCATCTCCGGGACCGTCATGAACACTGAAGCTTTCTTT CASISGTVMNTEAFF
TRBJ2-7 - - TRBV4-1 TGCGCCAGCAGCCAAGTGGAGAGTGACTACGAGCAGTACTTC CASSQVESDYEQYF
TRBJ2-4 - - TRBV11-2 TGTGCCAGCAGCGCCGGGGAGGCCAAAAACATTCAGTACTTC CASSAGEAKNIQYF
TRBJ2-3 - - TRBV28 TGTGCCAGCAGTTTAGGGTCTAGCCGAGATACGCAGTATTTT CASSLGSSRDTQYF
TRBJ2-3 - - TRBV7-2 TGTGCCAGCAGCTTAGCGGATACGCAGTATTTT CASSLADTQYF
TRBJ2-2 TRBD2 once TRBV28 TGTGCCAGCATATCAAGCGGGGGGGCAAACGGGGAGCTGTTTTTT CASISSGGANGELFF
TRBJ2-3 - - TRBV9 TGTGCCAGCAGCAGGACTAAATCTAGCACAGATACGCAGTATTTT CASSRTKSSTDTQYF
TRBJ2-7 - - TRBV28 TGTGCCAGCAGCACCACCACATTTGGGCAGTACTTC CASSTTTFGQYF
TRBJ2-1 TRBD1 - TRBV7-9 TGTGCCAGCACCGGACAGGGGTCCTACAATGAGCAGTTCTTC CASTGQGSYNEQFF
TRBJ2-7 TRBD1 - TRBV27 TGTGCCAGCAGTAGATCCGGGACAGGTAGCTCCTACGAGCAGTACTTC CASSRSGTGSSYEQYF